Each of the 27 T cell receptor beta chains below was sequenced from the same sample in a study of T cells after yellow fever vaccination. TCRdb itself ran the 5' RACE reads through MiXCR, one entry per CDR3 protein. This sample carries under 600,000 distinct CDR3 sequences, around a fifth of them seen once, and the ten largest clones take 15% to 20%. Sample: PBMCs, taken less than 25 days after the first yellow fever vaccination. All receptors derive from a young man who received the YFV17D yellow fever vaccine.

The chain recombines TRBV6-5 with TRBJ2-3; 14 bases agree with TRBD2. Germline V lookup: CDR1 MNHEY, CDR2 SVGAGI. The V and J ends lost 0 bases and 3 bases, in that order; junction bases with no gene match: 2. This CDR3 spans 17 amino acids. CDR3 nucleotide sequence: TGTGCCAGCAGTTACTCGACTAGCGGGGGGGCTACAGATACGCAGTATTTT. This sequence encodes CASSYSTSGGATDTQYF.

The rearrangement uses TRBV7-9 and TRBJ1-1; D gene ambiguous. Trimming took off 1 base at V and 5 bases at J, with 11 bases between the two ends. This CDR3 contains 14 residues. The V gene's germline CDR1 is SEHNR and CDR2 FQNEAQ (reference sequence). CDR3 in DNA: TGTGCCAGCAGCTTAGAGGCTGCTGGGACTGAAGCTTTCTTT. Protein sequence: CASSLEAAGTEAFF.

As DNA, the CDR3 is TGTGCCAGCAGCTTAGCGGAACTCGGAAGTGGGCAGTACGTC. Its translation: CASSLAELGSGQYV. The chain links TRBV7-9 to TRBJ2-7, with unresolved D. Germline V gene sequence: CDR1 SEHNR, CDR2 FQNEAQ (reference sequence). The CDR3 consists of 14 residues. The V end lost 0 bases, the J end lost 9 bases, and 15 bases lay between the germline ends.

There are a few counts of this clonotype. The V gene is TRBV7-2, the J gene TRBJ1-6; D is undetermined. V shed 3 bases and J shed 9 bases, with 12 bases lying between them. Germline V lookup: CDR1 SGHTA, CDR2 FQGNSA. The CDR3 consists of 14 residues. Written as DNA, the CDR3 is TGTGCCAGCAGCTTGAATATCCCAGTTTCACCCCTCCACTTT. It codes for CASSLNIPVSPLHF. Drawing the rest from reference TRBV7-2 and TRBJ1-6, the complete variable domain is GAGVSQSPSNKVTEKGKDVELRCDPISGHTALYWYRQSLGQGLEFLIYFQGNSAPDKSGLPSDRFSAERTGGSVSTLTIQRTQQEDSAVYLCASSLNIPVSPLHFGNGTRLTVT.

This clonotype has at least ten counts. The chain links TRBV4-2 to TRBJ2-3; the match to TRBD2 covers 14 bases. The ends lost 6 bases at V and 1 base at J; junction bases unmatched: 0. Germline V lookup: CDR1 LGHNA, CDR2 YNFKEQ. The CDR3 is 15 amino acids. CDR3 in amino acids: CASRGLAGGTDTQYF. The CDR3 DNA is TGTGCCAGCAGGGGACTAGCGGGGGGCACAGATACGCAGTATTTT.

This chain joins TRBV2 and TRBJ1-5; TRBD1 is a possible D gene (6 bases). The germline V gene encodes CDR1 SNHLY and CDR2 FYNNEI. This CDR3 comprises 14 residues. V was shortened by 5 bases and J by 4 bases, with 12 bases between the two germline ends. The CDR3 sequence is CASSRRGLNQPQHF. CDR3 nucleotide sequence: TGTGCCAGCAGTCGCAGGGGCCTGAATCAGCCCCAGCATTTT. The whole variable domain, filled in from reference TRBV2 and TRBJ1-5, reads EPEVTQTPSHQVTQMGQEVILRCVPISNHLYFYWYRQILGQKVEFLVSFYNNEISEKSEIFDDQFSVERPDGSNFTLKIRSTKLEDSAMYFCASSRRGLNQPQHFGDGTRLSIL.

The CDR3 DNA sequence: TGTGCCAGCACCCCCGGGGATGCGAACACCGGGGAGCTGTTTTTT. This translates into CASTPGDANTGELFF. The chain joins TRBV6-2 or TRBV6-3 to TRBJ2-2, with TRBD2 as a possible D gene (5 bases). Trimming removed 7 bases from V and 0 bases from J, with 12 bases in between. The CDR3 length is 15 residues. Germline CDR1 is MNHEY and CDR2 is SVGEGT.

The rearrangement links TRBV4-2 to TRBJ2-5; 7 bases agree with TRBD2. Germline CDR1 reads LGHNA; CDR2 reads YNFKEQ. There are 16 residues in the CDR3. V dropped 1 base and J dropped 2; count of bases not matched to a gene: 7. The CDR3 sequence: CASSQGGLPRQETQYF. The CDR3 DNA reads TGTGCCAGCAGCCAAGGGGGACTACCTCGACAAGAGACCCAGTACTTC.

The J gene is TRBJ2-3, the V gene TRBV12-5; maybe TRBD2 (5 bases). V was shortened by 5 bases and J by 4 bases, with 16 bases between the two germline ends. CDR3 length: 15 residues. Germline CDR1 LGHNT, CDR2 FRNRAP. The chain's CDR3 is CASGGILAYPDTQYF. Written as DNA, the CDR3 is TGTGCTAGTGGTGGCATTCTAGCTTACCCAGATACGCAGTATTTT.

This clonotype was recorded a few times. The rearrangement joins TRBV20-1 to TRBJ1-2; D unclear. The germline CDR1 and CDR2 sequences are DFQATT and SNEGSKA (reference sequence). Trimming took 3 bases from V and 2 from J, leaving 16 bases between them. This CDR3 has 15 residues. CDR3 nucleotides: TGCAGTGCTAGGATGGCGGGGTCTCCAAACTATGGCTACACCTTC. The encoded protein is CSARMAGSPNYGYTF.

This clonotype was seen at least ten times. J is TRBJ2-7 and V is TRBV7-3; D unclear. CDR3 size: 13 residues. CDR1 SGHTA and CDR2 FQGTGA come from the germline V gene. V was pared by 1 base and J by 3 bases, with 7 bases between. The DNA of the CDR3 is TGTGCCAGCAGCTTAAGGGCTAACTACGAGCAGTACTTC. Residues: CASSLRANYEQYF.

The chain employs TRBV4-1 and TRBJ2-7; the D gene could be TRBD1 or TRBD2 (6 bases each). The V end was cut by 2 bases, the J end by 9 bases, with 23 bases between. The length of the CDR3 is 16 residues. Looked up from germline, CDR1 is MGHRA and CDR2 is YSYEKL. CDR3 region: CASSQPQGRRPFGQYF. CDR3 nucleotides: TGCGCCAGCAGCCAACCCCAGGGGAGGAGACCCTTCGGGCAGTACTTC.

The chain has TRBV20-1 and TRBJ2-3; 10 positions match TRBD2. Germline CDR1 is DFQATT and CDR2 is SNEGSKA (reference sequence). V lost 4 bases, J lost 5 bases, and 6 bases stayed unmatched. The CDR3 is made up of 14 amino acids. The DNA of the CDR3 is TGCAGTGCTACCCTAGCGGGAGAAGAAGATACGCAGTATTTT. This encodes CSATLAGEEDTQYF.

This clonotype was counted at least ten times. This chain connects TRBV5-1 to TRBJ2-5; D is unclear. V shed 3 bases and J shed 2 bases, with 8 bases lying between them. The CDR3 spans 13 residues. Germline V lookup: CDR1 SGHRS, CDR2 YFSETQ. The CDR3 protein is CASSSEVQETQYF. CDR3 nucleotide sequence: TGCGCCAGCAGCTCTGAAGTACAAGAGACCCAGTACTTC.

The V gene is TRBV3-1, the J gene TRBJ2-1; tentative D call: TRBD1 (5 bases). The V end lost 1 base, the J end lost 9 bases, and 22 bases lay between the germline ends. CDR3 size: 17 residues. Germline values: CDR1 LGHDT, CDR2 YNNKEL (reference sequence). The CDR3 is CASSQGGSSRVLVEQFF. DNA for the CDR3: TGTGCCAGCAGCCAAGGCGGTAGTAGCAGGGTTTTAGTTGAGCAGTTCTTC.

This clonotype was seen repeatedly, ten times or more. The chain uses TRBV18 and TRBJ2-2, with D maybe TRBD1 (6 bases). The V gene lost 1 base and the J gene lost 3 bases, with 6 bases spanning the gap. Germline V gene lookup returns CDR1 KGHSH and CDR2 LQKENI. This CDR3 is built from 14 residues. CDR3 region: CASSPQGDTGELFF. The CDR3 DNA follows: TGTGCCAGCTCACCACAGGGGGACACCGGGGAGCTGTTTTTT.

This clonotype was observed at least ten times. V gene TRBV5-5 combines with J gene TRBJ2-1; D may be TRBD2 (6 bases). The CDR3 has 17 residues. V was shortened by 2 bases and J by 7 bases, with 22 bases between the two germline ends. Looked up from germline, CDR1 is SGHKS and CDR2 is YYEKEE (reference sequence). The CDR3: CASSFSGGAGLINEQFF. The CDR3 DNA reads TGTGCCAGCAGCTTCTCCGGAGGGGCAGGCTTAATTAATGAGCAGTTCTTC.

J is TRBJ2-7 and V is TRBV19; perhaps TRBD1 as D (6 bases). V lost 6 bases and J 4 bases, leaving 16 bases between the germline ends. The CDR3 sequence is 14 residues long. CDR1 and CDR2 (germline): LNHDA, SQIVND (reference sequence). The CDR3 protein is CASSRGPTGYEQYF. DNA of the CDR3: TGTGCCAGTAGCAGGGGCCCGACGGGGTACGAGCAGTACTTC.

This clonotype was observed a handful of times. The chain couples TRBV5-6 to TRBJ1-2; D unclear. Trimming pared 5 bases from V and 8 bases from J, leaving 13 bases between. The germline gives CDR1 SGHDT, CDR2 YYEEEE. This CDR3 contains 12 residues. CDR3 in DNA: TGTGCCAGCAGTCGGCCTATCTGGGGCTACACCTTC. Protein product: CASSRPIWGYTF.

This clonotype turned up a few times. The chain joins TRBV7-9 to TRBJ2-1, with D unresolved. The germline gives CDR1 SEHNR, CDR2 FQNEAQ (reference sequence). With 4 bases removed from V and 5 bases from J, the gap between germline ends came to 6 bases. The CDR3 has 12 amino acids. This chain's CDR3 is CASSSSDNEQFF. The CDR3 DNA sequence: TGTGCCAGCAGCTCCAGCGACAATGAGCAGTTCTTC.

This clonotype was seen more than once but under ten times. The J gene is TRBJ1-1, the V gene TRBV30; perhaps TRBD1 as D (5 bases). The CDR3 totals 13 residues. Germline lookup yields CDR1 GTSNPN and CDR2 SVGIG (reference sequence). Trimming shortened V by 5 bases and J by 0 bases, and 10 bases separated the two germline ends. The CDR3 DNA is TGTGCCTGGGACAGCAGCATGAACACTGAAGCTTTCTTT. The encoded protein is CAWDSSMNTEAFF.

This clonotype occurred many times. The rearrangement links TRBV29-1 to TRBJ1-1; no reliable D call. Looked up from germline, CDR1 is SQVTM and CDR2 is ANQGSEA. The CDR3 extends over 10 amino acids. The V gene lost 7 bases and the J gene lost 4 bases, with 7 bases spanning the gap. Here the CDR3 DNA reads TGCAGCGGGGCGAGCACTGAAGCTTTCTTT. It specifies CSGASTEAFF.

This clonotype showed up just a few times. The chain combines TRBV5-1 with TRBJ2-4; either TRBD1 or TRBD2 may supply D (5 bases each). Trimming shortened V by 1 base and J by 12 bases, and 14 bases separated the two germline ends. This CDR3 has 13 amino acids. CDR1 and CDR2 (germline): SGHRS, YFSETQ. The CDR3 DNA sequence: TGCGCCAGCAGCTTGACTGGGACCGACCGTCAGTACTTC. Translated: CASSLTGTDRQYF.

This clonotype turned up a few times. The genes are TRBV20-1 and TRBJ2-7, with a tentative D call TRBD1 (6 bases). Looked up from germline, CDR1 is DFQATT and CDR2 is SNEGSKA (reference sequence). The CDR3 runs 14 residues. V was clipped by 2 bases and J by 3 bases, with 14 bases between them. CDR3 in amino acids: CSARPHTGSYEQYV. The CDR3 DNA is TGCAGTGCTAGACCCCACACAGGGAGCTACGAGCAGTACGTC.

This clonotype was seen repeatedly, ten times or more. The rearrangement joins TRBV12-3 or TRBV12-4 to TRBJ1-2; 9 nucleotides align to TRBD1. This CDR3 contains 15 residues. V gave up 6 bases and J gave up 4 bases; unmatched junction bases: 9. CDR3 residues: CASSRPGTGLYGYTF. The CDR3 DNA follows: TGTGCCAGCAGCCGTCCCGGGACAGGGCTCTATGGCTACACCTTC.

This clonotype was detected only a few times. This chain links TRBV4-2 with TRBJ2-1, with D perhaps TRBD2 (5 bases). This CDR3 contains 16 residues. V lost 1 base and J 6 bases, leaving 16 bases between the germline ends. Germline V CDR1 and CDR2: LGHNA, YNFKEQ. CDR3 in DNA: TGTGCCAGCAGCCAAGTACCCTGGACTCGCTTCAATGAGCAGTTCTTC. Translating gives CASSQVPWTRFNEQFF.

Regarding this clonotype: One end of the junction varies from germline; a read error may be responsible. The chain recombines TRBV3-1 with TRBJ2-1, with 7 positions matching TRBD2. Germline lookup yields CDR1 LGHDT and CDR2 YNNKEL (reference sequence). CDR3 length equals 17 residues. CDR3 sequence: CASSQDGGSGWGNELFF. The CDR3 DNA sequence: TGTGCCAGCAGCCAAGATGGTGGTAGCGGGTGGGGCAATGAGCTGTTCTTC.